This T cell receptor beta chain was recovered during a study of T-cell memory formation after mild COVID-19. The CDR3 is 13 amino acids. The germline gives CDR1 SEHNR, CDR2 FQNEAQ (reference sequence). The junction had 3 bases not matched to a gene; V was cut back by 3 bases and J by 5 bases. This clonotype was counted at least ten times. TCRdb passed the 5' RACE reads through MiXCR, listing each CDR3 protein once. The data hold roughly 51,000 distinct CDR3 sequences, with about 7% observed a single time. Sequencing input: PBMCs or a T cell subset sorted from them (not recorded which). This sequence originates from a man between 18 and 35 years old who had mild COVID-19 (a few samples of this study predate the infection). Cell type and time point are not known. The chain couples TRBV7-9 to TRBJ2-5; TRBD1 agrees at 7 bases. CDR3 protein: CASSLDRFETQYF. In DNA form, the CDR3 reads TGTGCCAGCAGCTTGGACAGGTTTGAGACCCAGTACTTC.